The clone carrying this TCR beta chain was recorded a few times. The CDR3 sequence is 16 residues long. Germline assignment: CDR1 DFQATT and CDR2 SNEGSKA (reference sequence). The V and J ends lost 6 bases and 3 bases respectively, with 23 bases between them. TCRdb ran MiXCR on the RT-PCR reads and lists one entry per CDR3 protein. The sample has about 700,000 distinct CDR3 sequences, approximately 14% seen once; the top ten hold 3.6%. The chain employs TRBV20-1 and TRBJ2-5; D possibly corresponds to TRBD2 (6 bases). Sequenced material: memory CD4+ T cells from blood. This TCR was recovered from a female donor in good health, serving as a healthy control. CDR3 nucleotide sequence: TGCAGTGCCCGAGGTTATCGGGGGAGCGAAAAAGAGACCCAGTACTTC. It specifies CSARGYRGSEKETQYF.